These 21 T cell receptor beta chains were sequenced from one sample in a study of cytomegalovirus exposure and HLA in healthy donors (dated by TCRdb to about 2017). Library preparation was by the immunoSEQ multiplex PCR assay. For the multiplex PCR, a mixture combining 60 forward primers for TCR Vbeta segments and 13 reverse primers for TCR Jbeta segments was used. What TCRdb holds here is the immuneACCESS table cut down to in-frame rearrangements. Part of the clones is not present; checked against another copy, under half of the missing clones reflect an unresolved V gene, and the others are unexplained. In all, the sample holds 90,000 to 130,000 clones, and about 70% of those were seen once. Together, the top ten hold 8% to 9.5% of the sample. Sequencing was carried out using PBMCs. The receptor set was obtained from a man aged 25 to 40 in good health and CMV-seropositive.

V and J are TRBV27 and TRBJ2-4; TRBD1 is a possible D gene (5 bases). The CDR3 runs 15 residues. Germline V gives CDR1 MNHEY, CDR2 SMNVEV (reference sequence). V was shortened by 5 bases and J by 0 bases, with 11 bases between the two germline ends. CDR3 coding DNA: TGTGCCAGCAGTAGACAGTCTCTAGCCAAAAACATTCAGTACTTC. Translating gives CASSRQSLAKNIQYF.

This clone was counted between two and nine times. The V gene is TRBV29-1, the J gene TRBJ2-1, with D possibly being TRBD1 (6 bases). Germline V gene lookup returns CDR1 SQVTM and CDR2 ANQGSEA. CDR3 length: 11 amino acids. V lost 7 bases and J 8 bases, leaving 12 bases between the germline ends. The CDR3 loop is CSANRVHEQFF. The CDR3, as DNA: TGCAGCGCCAACAGGGTACATGAGCAGTTCTTC.

J is TRBJ1-1 and V is TRBV6-6, with a possible D match to TRBD1 (5 bases). CDR3 length: 13 residues. Germline V gene data show CDR1 as MNHNY and CDR2 as SVGAGI (reference sequence). Trimming cost V 6 bases and J 5 bases, with 13 bases left between them. In DNA, the CDR3 is TGTGCCAGCAGGTCCGGAGGGGTAACTGAAGCTTTCTTT. Protein product: CASRSGGVTEAFF.

The chain is built from TRBV28 and TRBJ2-3, with TRBD2 identical over 9 bases. Germline loops: CDR1 MDHEN, CDR2 SYDVKM. This CDR3 spans 13 amino acids. V was pared by 9 bases and J by 7 bases, with 8 bases of the junction left unmatched. CDR3 bases: TGTGCCAGTCGGGCCGCGGGAGGGAATACGCAGTATTTT. Encoded protein: CASRAAGGNTQYF.

Worth noting for this clone: Germline and junction disagree at one end, which may indicate a read error. This chain links TRBV5-6 with TRBJ1-6, with D possibly being TRBD1 (6 bases). Germline V gene sequence: CDR1 SGHDT, CDR2 YYEEEE. This CDR3 comprises 17 residues. DNA for the CDR3: TGTGCCAGGAGCTGTACAGGGCATACCTCCTATAATTCACCCCTCCACTTT. Protein product: CARSCTGHTSYNSPLHF. The whole variable domain, remainder taken from reference TRBV5-6 and TRBJ1-6, is DAGVTQSPTHLIKTRGQQVTLRCSPKSGHDTVSWYQQALGQGPQFIFQYYEEEERQRGNFPDRFSGHQFPNYSSELNVNALLLGDSALYLCARSCTGHTSYNSPLHFGNGTRLTVT.

This sequence joins TRBV29-1 and TRBJ1-5; D gene uncertain. Per germline, CDR1 SQVTM and CDR2 ANQGSEA. Trimming took 4 bases from V and 1 from J, leaving 5 bases between them. CDR3 length equals 12 residues. CDR3 bases: TGCAGCGTTGGAACAAGCAATCAGCCCCAGCATTTT. Translated: CSVGTSNQPQHF.

This chain joins TRBV6-6 and TRBJ1-4; no reliable D call. CDR3 length: 15 amino acids. Trimming left V 5 bases short and J 0 bases short, with 10 bases between. Germline values: CDR1 MNHNY, CDR2 SVGAGI (reference sequence). Written as DNA, the CDR3 is TGTGCCAGCAGTATGACGGGTGCAACTAATGAAAAACTGTTTTTT. This translates into CASSMTGATNEKLFF.

J is TRBJ2-3 and V is TRBV11-2, with 10 bases fitting TRBD2. The V and J ends lost 2 bases and 8 bases, in that order; junction bases with no gene match: 13. The CDR3 loop spans 17 amino acids. From germline, CDR1 is SGHAT and CDR2 FQNNGV. CDR3 sequence reads: CASSLNPLAGAGGTQYF. The CDR3 DNA sequence: TGTGCCAGCAGCTTAAATCCCCTAGCGGGAGCGGGGGGTACGCAGTATTTT.

This sequence joins TRBV25-1 and TRBJ2-1, with TRBD1 as a possible D gene (6 bases). Germline V lookup: CDR1 MGHDK, CDR2 SYGVNS. The CDR3 runs to 15 residues. Trimming stripped 7 bases from V and 0 bases from J, with 13 bases between. The CDR3, as DNA: TGTGCCAGCAATCGTGGGGGCCTCTCCTACAATGAGCAGTTCTTC. Encoded protein: CASNRGGLSYNEQFF.

The chain is built from TRBV29-1 and TRBJ1-1; 8 bases fit TRBD1. The CDR3 length is 13 residues. Per germline, CDR1 SQVTM and CDR2 ANQGSEA. J lost 1 base, V lost 7 bases, and 5 bases had no gene match. The CDR3 reads CSGLTGANTEAFF. In DNA, the CDR3 is TGCAGCGGCCTGACAGGGGCGAACACTGAAGCTTTCTTT.

This rearrangement joins TRBV27 to TRBJ1-1; D gene uncertain. V was pared by 4 bases and J by 3 bases, with 27 bases between. CDR1 MNHEY and CDR2 SMNVEV come from the germline V gene (reference sequence). The CDR3 length is 19 residues. The CDR3 loop is CASSSGAKRGPTSDTEAFF. The CDR3 DNA is TGTGCCAGCAGTTCAGGCGCTAAAAGAGGGCCGACATCGGACACTGAAGCTTTCTTT.

This chain joins TRBV20-1 and TRBJ2-1; tentatively, D is TRBD1 (6 bases). Germline loops: CDR1 DFQATT, CDR2 SNEGSKA (reference sequence). The length of the CDR3 is 10 residues. With 7 bases removed from V and 13 bases from J, the gap between germline ends came to 14 bases. The CDR3, as DNA: TGCAGTGGCTTCCGGGACATACAGTTCTTC. Protein sequence: CSGFRDIQFF.

Turning to this clone: A junction boundary mismatches the germline segment, possibly from a read error. The J gene is TRBJ2-5, the V gene TRBV19, with 12 bases that match TRBD2. Germline V gene lookup returns CDR1 LNHDA and CDR2 SQIVND (reference sequence). The CDR3 has 17 amino acids. CDR3 DNA sequence: TGTGCAAGTAAGGGGAGGGGACTAGCGGGCCCGGGGGAGACCCAGTACTTC. Translating gives CASKGRGLAGPGETQYF.

This clone occurred a few times. The V and J genes are TRBV23-1 and TRBJ1-4; TRBD1 aligns across 7 bases. TRBV23-1 is noted as an ORF with a role that remains uncertain. J gave up 3 bases and V 3 bases, and 4 bases lay outside the gene matches. This CDR3 contains 15 residues. The CDR3 reads CASSHGTEANEKLFF. The CDR3 region has the DNA TGCGCCAGCAGTCATGGGACAGAAGCTAATGAAAAACTGTTTTTT.

This clone has only a few counts. V is TRBV2 and J is TRBJ2-1, with 14 bases fitting TRBD2. There are 20 residues in the CDR3. CDR1 and CDR2 from the germline V gene are SNHLY and FYNNEI. Losses at the gene ends were 0 bases for V and 1 base for J; bases not matched to a gene: 8. As DNA, the CDR3 is TGTGCCAGCAGTGAAGCTTTGGGACTAGCGGGAGTAAGGTCCTACAATGAGCAGTTCTTC. This gives the protein CASSEALGLAGVRSYNEQFF.

This chain links TRBV28 with TRBJ2-5; TRBD1 aligns across 8 bases. CDR1 and CDR2 from the germline V gene are MDHEN and SYDVKM. The CDR3 spans 15 residues. The junction had 9 bases not matched to a gene; V was cut back by 6 bases and J by 3 bases. This CDR3 is CASRPLAGGKETQYF. In nucleotides, the CDR3 is TGTGCCAGCAGGCCTCTCGCAGGGGGCAAAGAGACCCAGTACTTC.

This sequence joins TRBV19 and TRBJ2-2, with 9 bases that match TRBD1. From germline, CDR1 is LNHDA and CDR2 SQIVND (reference sequence). This CDR3 is built from 14 residues. J was trimmed by 3 bases and V by 6 bases; bases with no gene match: 2. CDR3 in amino acids: CASRDRGDTGELFF. The CDR3 DNA reads TGTGCCAGTAGGGACAGGGGTGACACCGGGGAGCTGTTTTTT.

The chain joins TRBV7-2 to TRBJ2-3; D gene ambiguous. The CDR3 consists of 12 residues. V lost 8 bases, J lost 4 bases, and 10 bases lay in between. In germline, CDR1 is SGHTA, CDR2 FQGNSA. CDR3: CASSIMSDTQYF. CDR3 nucleotides: TGTGCCAGCTCTATAATGTCAGATACGCAGTATTTT.

The genes are TRBV12-5 and TRBJ1-4, with 7 bases identical to TRBD1. Germline assignment: CDR1 LGHNT and CDR2 FRNRAP. With 2 bases clipped from V and 8 bases from J, the junction kept 11 bases outside the gene matches. This CDR3 is 16 amino acids long. CDR3 in DNA: TGTGCTAGTGGTTTGCCCGAACGACAGGGAAGGGAAAAACTGTTTTTT. This encodes CASGLPERQGREKLFF.

This clone was counted only a few times. J is TRBJ1-2 and V is TRBV6-5; D is unclear. The CDR3 extends over 12 amino acids. V lost 7 bases to trimming and J lost 4 bases, with 10 bases between them. Germline V gene sequence: CDR1 MNHEY, CDR2 SVGAGI. CDR3 loop: CASTSGGYGYTF. DNA of the CDR3: TGTGCCAGCACCTCGGGTGGCTATGGCTACACCTTC.

This rearrangement joins TRBV7-2 to TRBJ1-2; D is unclear. There are 14 residues in the CDR3. CDR1 and CDR2 from the germline V gene are SGHTA and FQGNSA. The V gene lost 1 base and the J gene lost 7 bases, with 13 bases spanning the gap. CDR3 DNA sequence: TGTGCCAGCAGCTTAGAAGCAGAGGGTGGTGGCTACACCTTC. This gives the protein CASSLEAEGGGYTF.